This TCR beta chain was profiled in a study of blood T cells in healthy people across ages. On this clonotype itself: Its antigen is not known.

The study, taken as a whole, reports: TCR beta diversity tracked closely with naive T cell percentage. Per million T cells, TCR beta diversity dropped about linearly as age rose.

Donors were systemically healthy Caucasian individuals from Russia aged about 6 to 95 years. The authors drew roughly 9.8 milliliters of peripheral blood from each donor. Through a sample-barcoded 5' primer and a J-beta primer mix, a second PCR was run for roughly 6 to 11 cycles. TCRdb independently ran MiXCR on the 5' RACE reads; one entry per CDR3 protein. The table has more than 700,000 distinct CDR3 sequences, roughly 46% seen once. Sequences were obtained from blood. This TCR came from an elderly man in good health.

The CDR3 spells CSARFTGTDTQYF. For the CDR3, the DNA is TGCAGTGCTAGATTTACGGGTACAGATACGCAGTATTTT. V and J are TRBV20-1 and TRBJ2-3; D uncertain. CDR1 DFQATT and CDR2 SNEGSKA come from the germline V gene (reference sequence). The V and J ends lost 2 bases and 3 bases respectively, with 9 bases between them. The CDR3 spans 13 residues.